This TCR beta chain appears in the sequencing data of a study of Ad26.COV2.S vaccination and SARS-CoV-2 variants. Study-level findings and limits: Placebo and vaccine recipients had non-spike TCR breadth that was similar.

Some clones are missing from TCRdb's copy, which holds only in-frame ones; the method was immunoSEQ multiplex PCR. The sample has about 350,000 clones, about 90% seen once. Comments on this clone: Antigen: not known.

Germline CDR1 SEHNR, CDR2 FQNEAQ (reference sequence). The CDR3 spans 12 residues. Trimming stripped 5 bases from V and 3 bases from J, with 8 bases between. This TCR was recovered from a human donor who had recovered from COVID-19. V usage is TRBV7-9 and J usage is TRBJ2-7; D call uncertain. The sequencing here drew on peripheral blood, taken after recovery from COVID-19. In DNA, the CDR3 is TGTGCCAGCAGCGCCTGGCTCTACGAGCAGTACTTC. It specifies CASSAWLYEQYF.